These T cell receptor beta chains were read from a single sample in a study of response to subunit inactivated influenza vaccine. TCRdb used MiXCR to reprocess the RT-PCR reads, holding one entry per CDR3 protein. Of 490,000 or so distinct CDR3 sequences listed, approximately 7.7% are singletons. Sequenced material: PBMCs from blood, taken less than 30 months after vaccination. The receptors come from a man aged 45 to 75 who received an inactivated influenza vaccine. Both conserved end residues are trimmed from each CDR3. The order of the fields is J gene, V gene, clone size, D gene, CDR3 protein. D genes are given only for firm matches. Some rows mark clone size as missing; the rest say once, few, many or name a class of expanded clone.

TRBJ2-3 | TRBV3-1 | few | . | ASSVGLTDTQY
TRBJ1-1 | TRBV20-1 | few | . | SAAMNTEAF
TRBJ2-1 | TRBV20-1 | . | TRBD2 | SAAREGNQF
TRBJ2-6 | TRBV6-1 | . | . | ASSESWGYHSGANVLT
TRBJ2-1 | TRBV19 | many | . | ASSPDYYNEQF
TRBJ1-6 | TRBV5-6 | . | . | ASSRDISSYNSPLH
TRBJ1-5 | TRBV7-9 | many | . | ASSLDNQPQH
TRBJ2-3 | TRBV4-2 | many | TRBD2 | ASSQTSGGGVPDTQY
TRBJ2-4 | TRBV10-3 | many | . | AISSDRNIQY
TRBJ2-7 | TRBV14 | . | TRBD1 | ASSHRPGQGFYEQY
TRBJ2-7 | TRBV15 | . | . | ATSRGGSNEQY
TRBJ2-2 | TRBV6-5 | many | TRBD2 | ASSYSTSGTGELF
TRBJ2-2 | TRBV10-1 | . | . | ASSDRQGFTGELF
TRBJ1-2 | TRBV30 | many | TRBD1 | AWRPQGRYGYT
TRBJ1-1 | TRBV10-3 | . | . | AISQTGLATEAF
TRBJ2-5 | TRBV5-1 | . | . | ASSLGSTTTQETQY
TRBJ2-2 | TRBV12-3/TRBV12-4 | few | . | ASVNTGELF
TRBJ1-1 | TRBV12-3/TRBV12-4 | . | . | ASSLYTGWNTEAF
TRBJ1-5 | TRBV20-1 | few | . | SARDYTQPQH
TRBJ2-7 | TRBV7-2 | few | . | ASSPNRGGEQY
TRBJ2-7 | TRBV4-3 | many | . | ASSQELQNEQY
TRBJ2-2 | TRBV12-3/TRBV12-4 | few | . | ASMEGTGELF
TRBJ2-4 | TRBV20-1 | . | TRBD2 | NATSGRRNIQY
TRBJ2-2 | TRBV12-3/TRBV12-4 | . | TRBD2 | ASSLSGGAPGELF
TRBJ2-7 | TRBV5-1 | . | TRBD2 | ASTSGTSVEQY
TRBJ2-7 | TRBV7-2 | many | TRBD2 | ASSLSLGGGGTYEQY
TRBJ1-2 | TRBV20-1 | . | . | SAGGEYGYT
TRBJ2-1 | TRBV5-1 | few | . | ASSLEGANEQF
TRBJ2-3 | TRBV5-1 | many | TRBD2 | ASSQGLAVTDTQY
TRBJ1-4 | TRBV20-1 | many | . | SAKTGYEKLF
TRBJ2-7 | TRBV11-2 | few | TRBD1 | ASSLGTGPFYEQY
TRBJ2-7 | TRBV6-2/TRBV6-3 | . | TRBD2 | ASSYWDYPQY
TRBJ2-1 | TRBV30 | . | TRBD2 | AWSSRATGGQNNEQF
TRBJ2-7 | TRBV20-1 | few | . | SASFSVAGKSYEQY
TRBJ1-1 | TRBV15 | many | . | ATSREEGLGTEAF
TRBJ2-2 | TRBV4-3 | many | TRBD2 | ASSQEWTSAPGGRLF
TRBJ2-2 | TRBV14 | many | . | ASSQIRSTGELF
TRBJ2-2 | TRBV7-2 | . | TRBD1 | ASSARQGGNTGELF
TRBJ1-3 | TRBV12-3/TRBV12-4 | few | . | ASSFQAGNTIY
TRBJ2-1 | TRBV6-5 | many | . | ASSYRGNNEQF
TRBJ2-2 | TRBV6-5 | few | . | ASSYFGGPGGELF
TRBJ1-1 | TRBV27 | . | . | ASSPHPGITEAF